This T cell receptor (beta chain) was identified during a study of cytomegalovirus exposure and HLA in healthy donors. Comments on this clone: Its antigen is undetermined.

Overall study findings and caveats: Later on, an analysis showed TCR association rates differing by HLA locus, with DRB1 the most and HLA-C the fewest. Some V segments could not be told apart, so they were left out, TRBV6-2 and TRBV6-3 among them. Researchers counted 164 TCR beta chains as cytomegalovirus-associated. As a later analysis showed, a missense DCLRE1C variant was linked to trimming of TCR beta V- and J-genes.

Germline V gene lookup returns CDR1 SGHTA and CDR2 FQGNSA. The CDR3 extends over 15 amino acids. Losses at the gene ends were 4 bases for V and 6 bases for J; bases not matched to a gene: 9. 13 Jbeta primers and 60 Vbeta primers were used for the PCR. The repertoire was sequenced with immunoSEQ multiplex PCR; TCRdb's copy has only in-frame clones and lacks some. In the table there are fewer than 100,000 clones, about 74% of which are singletons. The sequence was collected from a female donor in good health and CMV-seronegative. Sequencing used PBMCs. The chain joins TRBV7-2 to TRBJ1-2, with 9 bases fitting TRBD1. The CDR3 DNA reads as TGTGCCAGCAGCTCGGGACAGGGTAAAAGAGATGGCTACACCTTC. Translation: CASSSGQGKRDGYTF.